The 23 T cell receptor beta chains in this list originate from one sample, sequenced in a study of patients and donors after allogeneic stem cell transplantation. TCRdb fed the RT-PCR reads into MiXCR, producing one record per CDR3 protein. The sample records about a million distinct CDR3 sequences, about a sixth being singletons. The specimen was blood, either unsorted or a sorted T cell fraction (not recorded which). These receptors were collected from a human donor who was either an allogeneic HSCT recipient or a stem cell or donor lymphocyte infusion donor (not recorded which). It is not recorded whose cells these are; they may come from a transplant donor.

This clonotype appeared a few times. The rearrangement links TRBV7-3 to TRBJ1-1, with 7 bases fitting TRBD1. Germline V gene sequence: CDR1 SGHTA, CDR2 FQGTGA. There are 13 residues in the CDR3. The ends lost 5 bases at V and 5 bases at J; junction bases unmatched: 5. This CDR3 reads CASSQGTVTEAFF. As DNA, the CDR3 is TGTGCCAGCAGCCAAGGGACAGTAACTGAAGCTTTCTTT.

This clonotype was picked up a small number of times. CDR3 coding DNA: TGTGCCAGCAGCGTAGAATTGGGGTCCCCCCCCGCGAACACCGGGGAGCTGTTTTTT. It encodes CASSVELGSPPANTGELFF. This rearrangement joins TRBV9 to TRBJ2-2, with no clear D. The germline V and J ends were trimmed by 0 bases and 0 bases, with 18 bases remaining between them. CDR3 length: 19 residues. Germline assignment: CDR1 SGDLS and CDR2 YYNGEE.

V is TRBV27 and J is TRBJ2-5; 8 bases map to TRBD2. There are 16 residues in the CDR3. Germline V lookup: CDR1 MNHEY, CDR2 SMNVEV (reference sequence). V was clipped by 5 bases and J by 3 bases; unmatched bases: 11. The CDR3, as DNA: TGTGCCAGCAGTAGCTCAGCGGGAGCCTCCAAAGAGACCCAGTACTTC. Encoded protein: CASSSSAGASKETQYF.

This clonotype was seen more than once but under ten times. The CDR3 region is CAWSERGETQYF. CDR3 nucleotide sequence: TGTGCCTGGAGTGAAAGGGGGGAGACCCAGTACTTC. The chain recombines TRBV30 with TRBJ2-5; perhaps TRBD1 as D (6 bases). With 1 base removed from V and 5 bases from J, the gap between germline ends came to 8 bases. Germline lookup yields CDR1 GTSNPN and CDR2 SVGIG (reference sequence). CDR3 length: 12 residues.

The J gene is TRBJ2-7, the V gene TRBV5-1; D unclear. CDR1 and CDR2 from the germline V gene are SGHRS and YFSETQ. V lost 4 bases, J lost 3 bases, and 14 bases lay in between. This CDR3 has 14 residues. The chain's CDR3 is CASSIGIKSYEQYF. The CDR3 coding sequence is TGCGCCAGCAGCATTGGCATCAAGAGCTACGAGCAGTACTTC.

This chain uses TRBV5-1 with TRBJ1-3; D call uncertain. V was pared by 0 bases and J by 0 bases, with 7 bases between. Germline V gene sequence: CDR1 SGHRS, CDR2 YFSETQ. The CDR3 runs to 15 residues. The chain's CDR3 is CASSLESNSGNTIYF. Written as DNA, the CDR3 is TGCGCCAGCAGCTTGGAGTCTAACTCTGGAAACACCATATATTTT.

The chain is built from TRBV12-5 and TRBJ2-7; D possibly corresponds to TRBD1 (6 bases). V was shortened by 6 bases and J by 3 bases, with 9 bases between the two germline ends. Germline CDR1 and CDR2: LGHNT and FRNRAP. CDR3 length equals 12 residues. The CDR3: CASGGALYEQYF. The CDR3 DNA reads as TGTGCTAGTGGGGGGGCTCTCTACGAGCAGTACTTC.

V is TRBV7-9 and J is TRBJ1-4; TRBD1 is a possible D gene (5 bases). V was trimmed by 4 bases and J by 5 bases, leaving 20 bases between them. This CDR3 region has 17 residues. Per the germline V gene, CDR1 is SEHNR and CDR2 is FQNEAQ (reference sequence). The CDR3 sequence: CASSYQGPRVRNEKLFF. Written as DNA, the CDR3 is TGTGCCAGCAGCTACCAGGGTCCCAGGGTACGCAATGAAAAACTGTTTTTT.

This clonotype has ten or more counts. The chain links TRBV20-1 to TRBJ2-1; 9 bases agree with TRBD2. CDR3 length equals 15 residues. Trimming cost V 5 bases and J 0 bases; bases outside gene matches: 5. Germline V lookup: CDR1 DFQATT, CDR2 SNEGSKA (reference sequence). CDR3 residues: CSAFRAGGSYNEQFF. The CDR3 DNA is TGCAGTGCTTTCCGAGCGGGAGGCTCCTACAATGAGCAGTTCTTC.

The chain links TRBV20-1 to TRBJ2-4; 7 bases are a match to TRBD2. V shed 1 base, J shed 0 bases, and the junction held 3 bases outside the gene matches. This CDR3 is built from 15 residues. Germline CDR1 reads DFQATT; CDR2 reads SNEGSKA (reference sequence). CDR3 nucleotides: TGCAGTGCTAGAGCTAGCGGACTAGCCAAAAACATTCAGTACTTC. Translating it yields CSARASGLAKNIQYF.

This chain connects TRBV7-9 to TRBJ1-1, with D maybe TRBD1 (5 bases). The germline V gene has CDR1 SEHNR and CDR2 FQNEAQ (reference sequence). CDR3 length: 17 amino acids. The V end lost 6 bases, the J end lost 2 bases, and 22 bases lay between the germline ends. Here the CDR3 DNA reads TGTGCCAGCAGGGAAAATCAGGCCAGGGAAGGAAACACTGAAGCTTTCTTT. Its protein is CASRENQAREGNTEAFF.

The chain couples TRBV15 to TRBJ2-1; 8 bases align to TRBD2. The CDR3 loop spans 16 amino acids. Germline lookup yields CDR1 LNHNV and CDR2 YYDKDF (reference sequence). V shed 3 bases and J 2 bases; nucleotides not matched to a gene: 6. The CDR3 here is CATSRRAGAAYNEQFF. CDR3 bases: TGTGCCACCAGCAGGAGAGCGGGGGCAGCCTACAATGAGCAGTTCTTC.

The chain carries TRBV7-2 and TRBJ2-1, with TRBD2 matching over 7 bases. CDR1 is SGHTA, CDR2 FQGNSA, per germline. The trim removed 5 bases at V and 8 bases at J, leaving 9 bases unmatched. The CDR3 loop spans 14 amino acids. The CDR3 region is CASSLLGRGDEQFF. The CDR3 nucleotides are TGTGCCAGCAGCCTTTTGGGGAGGGGTGATGAGCAGTTCTTC.

The rearrangement uses TRBV6-1 and TRBJ2-3, with D possibly matching TRBD2 (7 bases). The ends were cut back, 8 bases at V and 2 bases at J, with 23 bases in the middle. Germline loops: CDR1 MNHNS, CDR2 SASEGT. There are 17 residues in the CDR3. CDR3: CASSRLAGDNPTDTQYF. CDR3 coding DNA: TGTGCCAGCTCCCGCCTTGCGGGGGACAATCCCACAGATACGCAGTATTTT.

The sample holds one count of this clonotype. The chain carries TRBV6-1 and TRBJ1-2; 8 nucleotides agree with TRBD1. The CDR3 is made up of 17 amino acids. V lost 6 bases and J lost 4; bases outside the gene matches: 16. The germline gives CDR1 MNHNS, CDR2 SASEGT. The CDR3 DNA is TGTGCCAGCAGGCTCAAACTTCGGGCAGGGGGCATCTATGGCTACACCTTC. Protein product: CASRLKLRAGGIYGYTF.

V is TRBV6-2 or TRBV6-3 and J is TRBJ1-5; no firm D call. V was shortened by 2 bases and J by 0 bases, with 8 bases between the two germline ends. The CDR3 runs 15 residues. Germline assignment: CDR1 MNHEY and CDR2 SVGEGT. The CDR3 region is CASSYGIGSNQPQHF. DNA for the CDR3: TGTGCCAGCAGTTACGGGATCGGTAGCAATCAGCCCCAGCATTTT.

The chain joins TRBV5-1 to TRBJ2-7, with 7 bases identical to TRBD1. V was pared by 4 bases and J by 1 base, with 11 bases of the junction left unmatched. The CDR3 is 16 amino acids. Germline CDR1 is SGHRS and CDR2 is YFSETQ. This CDR3 is CASSDGTAGHSYEQYF. CDR3 nucleotides: TGCGCCAGCAGCGACGGGACAGCCGGACATTCCTACGAGCAGTACTTC.

This clonotype was seen many times. This sequence joins TRBV12-3 or TRBV12-4 and TRBJ2-7, with D possibly being TRBD1 (6 bases). The CDR3 contains 15 residues. The germline V and J ends were trimmed by 6 bases and 2 bases, with 17 bases remaining between them. The CDR3 DNA is TGTGCCAGCAGCCGAGATGGGGGCCCGACCTACGAGCAGTACTTC. Translating it yields CASSRDGGPTYEQYF.

V is TRBV9 and J is TRBJ2-7; 7 nucleotides agree with TRBD2. Germline V lookup: CDR1 SGDLS, CDR2 YYNGEE. The CDR3 runs to 14 residues. After removal of 2 bases from V and 5 bases from J, the junction contained 7 bases not matched to a gene. CDR3 sequence (DNA): TGTGCCAGCAGCGTTTGGGCGGGAGTGGACGAGCAGTACTTC. Its translation: CASSVWAGVDEQYF.

This clonotype showed up just a few times. The chain combines TRBV9 with TRBJ1-6; D is undetermined. CDR1 SGDLS and CDR2 YYNGEE come from the germline V gene. CDR3 length: 15 residues. Deletions cut 0 bases from V and 9 bases from J, with 13 bases between. In DNA form, the CDR3 reads TGTGCCAGCAGCGTAGGTGACTCAGGCCGTTCACCCCTCCACTTT. It encodes CASSVGDSGRSPLHF.

This clonotype has a handful of counts. The CDR3, as DNA: TGTGCCAGCACCATAGACAGAAATGGCTACACCTTC. This encodes CASTIDRNGYTF. The chain combines TRBV7-9 with TRBJ1-2; D perhaps matches TRBD1 (5 bases). V was trimmed by 7 bases and J by 6 bases, leaving 12 bases between them. This CDR3 region has 12 residues. Germline V gene lookup returns CDR1 SEHNR and CDR2 FQNEAQ (reference sequence).

This clonotype was detected ten times or more. The rearrangement links TRBV6-5 to TRBJ2-3; no definite D call. The CDR3 consists of 12 residues. The V and J ends lost 6 bases and 5 bases respectively, with 9 bases between them. CDR1 MNHEY and CDR2 SVGAGI come from the germline V gene. CDR3 nucleotides: TGTGCCAGCAGCCGCAGAGGAGATACGCAGTATTTT. This encodes CASSRRGDTQYF.

This rearrangement joins TRBV5-1 to TRBJ1-5; a weak D match, TRBD1 (5 bases). CDR1 is SGHRS and CDR2 is YFSETQ in the germline V gene. With 4 bases removed from V and 0 bases from J, the gap between germline ends came to 11 bases. This CDR3 contains 15 residues. CDR3 nucleotides: TGCGCCAGCAGCGAGGGACTTTATAGCAATCAGCCCCAGCATTTT. Translation gives CASSEGLYSNQPQHF. Combining the CDR3 with reference TRBV5-1 and TRBJ1-5 gives the whole variable domain KAGVTQTPRYLIKTRGQQVTLSCSPISGHRSVSWYQQTPGQGLQFLFEYFSETQRNKGNFPGRFSGRQFSNSRSEMNVSTLELGDSALYLCASSEGLYSNQPQHFGDGTRLSIL.